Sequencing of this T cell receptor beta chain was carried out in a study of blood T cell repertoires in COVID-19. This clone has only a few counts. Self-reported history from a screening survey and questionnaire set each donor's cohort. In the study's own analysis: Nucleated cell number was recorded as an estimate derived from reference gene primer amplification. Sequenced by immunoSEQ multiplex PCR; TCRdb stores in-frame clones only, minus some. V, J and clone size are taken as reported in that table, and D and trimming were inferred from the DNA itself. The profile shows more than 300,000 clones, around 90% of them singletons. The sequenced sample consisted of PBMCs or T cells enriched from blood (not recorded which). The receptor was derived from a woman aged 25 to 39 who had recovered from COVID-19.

This CDR3 is CASSQGLLAGVYEQYF. The CDR3 DNA is TGTGCCAGCAGCCAAGGGTTACTAGCGGGAGTGTACGAGCAGTACTTC. This chain joins TRBV3-1 (or the pseudogene TRBV3-2) and TRBJ2-7; 11 bases are shared with TRBD2. Losses at the gene ends were 1 base for V and 4 bases for J; bases not matched to a gene: 6. CDR3 length: 16 residues. Germline V gene sequence: CDR1 LGHDT, CDR2 YNNKEL (reference sequence).